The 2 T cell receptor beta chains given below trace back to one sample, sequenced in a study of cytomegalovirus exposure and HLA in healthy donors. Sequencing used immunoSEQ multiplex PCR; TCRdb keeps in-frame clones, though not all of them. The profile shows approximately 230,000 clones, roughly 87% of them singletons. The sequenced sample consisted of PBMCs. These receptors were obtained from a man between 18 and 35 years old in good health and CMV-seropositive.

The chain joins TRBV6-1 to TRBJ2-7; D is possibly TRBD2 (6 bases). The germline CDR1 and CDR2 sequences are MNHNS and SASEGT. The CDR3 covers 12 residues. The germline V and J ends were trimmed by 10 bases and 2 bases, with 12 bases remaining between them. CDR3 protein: CATLWGAYEQYF. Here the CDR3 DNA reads TGTGCCACCCTCTGGGGGGCCTACGAGCAGTACTTC.

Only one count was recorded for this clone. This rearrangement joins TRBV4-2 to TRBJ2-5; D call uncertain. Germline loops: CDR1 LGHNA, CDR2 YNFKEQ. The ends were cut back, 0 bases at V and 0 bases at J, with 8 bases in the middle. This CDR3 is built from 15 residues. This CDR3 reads CASSQEERYQETQYF. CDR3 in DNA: TGTGCCAGCAGCCAAGAAGAGCGCTACCAAGAGACCCAGTACTTC.